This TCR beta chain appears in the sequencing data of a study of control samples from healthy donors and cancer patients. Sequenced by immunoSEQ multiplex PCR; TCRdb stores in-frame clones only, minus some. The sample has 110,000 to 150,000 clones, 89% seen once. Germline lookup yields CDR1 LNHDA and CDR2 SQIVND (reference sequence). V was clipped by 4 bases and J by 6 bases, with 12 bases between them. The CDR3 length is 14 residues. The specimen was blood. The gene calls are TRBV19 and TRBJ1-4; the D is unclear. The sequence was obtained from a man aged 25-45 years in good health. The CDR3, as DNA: TGTGCCAGTAGTAGGGCAACGGGTTATGAAAAACTGTTTTTT. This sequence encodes CASSRATGYEKLFF.